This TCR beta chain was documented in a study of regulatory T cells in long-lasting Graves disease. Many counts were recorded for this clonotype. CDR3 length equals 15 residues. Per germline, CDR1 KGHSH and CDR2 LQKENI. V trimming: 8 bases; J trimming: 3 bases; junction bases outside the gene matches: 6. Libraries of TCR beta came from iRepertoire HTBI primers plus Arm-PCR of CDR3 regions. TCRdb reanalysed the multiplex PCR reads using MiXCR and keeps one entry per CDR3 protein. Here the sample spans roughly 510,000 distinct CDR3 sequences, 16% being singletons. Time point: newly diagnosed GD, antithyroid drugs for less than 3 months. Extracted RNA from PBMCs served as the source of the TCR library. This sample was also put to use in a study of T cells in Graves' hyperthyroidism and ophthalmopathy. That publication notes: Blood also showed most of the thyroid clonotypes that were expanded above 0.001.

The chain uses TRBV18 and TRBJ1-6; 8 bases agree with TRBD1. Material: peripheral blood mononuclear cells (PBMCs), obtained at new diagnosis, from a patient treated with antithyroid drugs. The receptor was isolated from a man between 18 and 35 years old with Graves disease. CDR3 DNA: TGTGCCAGCAGTCCCGGACAGGGCTATAATTCACCCCTCCACTTT. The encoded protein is CASSPGQGYNSPLHF.